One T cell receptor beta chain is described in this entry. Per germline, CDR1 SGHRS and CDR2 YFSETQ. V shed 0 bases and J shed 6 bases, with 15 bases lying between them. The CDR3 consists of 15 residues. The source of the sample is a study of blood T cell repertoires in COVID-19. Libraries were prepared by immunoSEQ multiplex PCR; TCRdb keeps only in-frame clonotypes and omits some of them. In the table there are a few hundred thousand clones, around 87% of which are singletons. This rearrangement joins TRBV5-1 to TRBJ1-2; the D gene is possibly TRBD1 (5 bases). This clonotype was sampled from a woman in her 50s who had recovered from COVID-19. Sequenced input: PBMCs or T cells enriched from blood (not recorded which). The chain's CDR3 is CASSLEWGESDGYTF. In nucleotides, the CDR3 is TGCGCCAGCAGCTTGGAGTGGGGGGAAAGTGATGGCTACACCTTC.